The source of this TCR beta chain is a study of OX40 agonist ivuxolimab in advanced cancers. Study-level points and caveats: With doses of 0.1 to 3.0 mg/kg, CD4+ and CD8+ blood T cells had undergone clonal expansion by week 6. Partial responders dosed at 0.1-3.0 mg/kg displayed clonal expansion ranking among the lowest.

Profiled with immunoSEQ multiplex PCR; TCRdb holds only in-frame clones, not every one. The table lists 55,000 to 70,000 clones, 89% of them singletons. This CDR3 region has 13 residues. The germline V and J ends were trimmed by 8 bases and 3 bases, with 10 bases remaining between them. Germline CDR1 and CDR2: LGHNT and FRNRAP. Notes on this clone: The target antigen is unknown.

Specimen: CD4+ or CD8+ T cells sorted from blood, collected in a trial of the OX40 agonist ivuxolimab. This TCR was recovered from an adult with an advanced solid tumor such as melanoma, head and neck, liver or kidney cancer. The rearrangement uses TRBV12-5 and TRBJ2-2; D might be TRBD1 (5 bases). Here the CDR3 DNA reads TGTGCTAGTAGGGCAGGGTACACCGGGGAGCTGTTTTTT. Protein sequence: CASRAGYTGELFF.